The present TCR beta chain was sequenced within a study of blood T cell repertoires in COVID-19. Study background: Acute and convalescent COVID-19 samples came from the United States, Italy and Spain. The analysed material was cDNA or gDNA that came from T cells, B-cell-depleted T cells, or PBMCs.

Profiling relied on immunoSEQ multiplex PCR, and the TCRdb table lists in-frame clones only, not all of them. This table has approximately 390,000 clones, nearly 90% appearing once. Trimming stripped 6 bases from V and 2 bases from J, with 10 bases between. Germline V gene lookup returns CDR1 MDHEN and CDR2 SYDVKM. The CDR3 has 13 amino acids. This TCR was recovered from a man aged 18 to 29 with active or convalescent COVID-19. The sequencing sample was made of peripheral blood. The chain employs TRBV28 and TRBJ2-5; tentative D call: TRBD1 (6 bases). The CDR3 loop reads CASRSQGQETQYF. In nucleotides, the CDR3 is TGTGCCAGCAGGTCACAGGGTCAAGAGACCCAGTACTTC.